What follows are 23 T cell receptor beta chains derived from one specimen sequenced in a study of OX40 agonist ivuxolimab in advanced cancers. The table came from immunoSEQ multiplex PCR; TCRdb's copy has only in-frame clones and leaves some out. The data hold about 24,000 clones, with 78% observed a single time. Sequences were derived from CD4+ or CD8+ T cells sorted from blood, sampled in a trial of the OX40 agonist ivuxolimab. All receptors come from an adult with an advanced solid tumor such as melanoma, head and neck, liver or kidney cancer.

The V and J genes are TRBV4-2 and TRBJ2-5; D ambiguous. The CDR3 covers 16 residues. Germline CDR1 LGHNA, CDR2 YNFKEQ. The V end lost 1 base, the J end lost 2 bases, and 14 bases lay between the germline ends. The DNA for the CDR3 is TGTGCCAGCAGCCAAGGATCCCTGTGGGCTCAAGAGACCCAGTACTTC. This translates into CASSQGSLWAQETQYF.

In the case of this clone: The junction and the germline gene differ at one end; a read error may be behind it. This chain connects TRBV4-1 to TRBJ1-2; perhaps TRBD1 as D (5 bases). This CDR3 has 16 residues. CDR1 is MGHRA, CDR2 YSYEKL, per germline. The CDR3 bases are TGCGCCAGCACCCAAGCCGGGGGGTCCAGGGACCTTGGCTACACCTTC. It translates to CASTQAGGSRDLGYTF.

V usage is TRBV28 and J usage is TRBJ1-1; D might be TRBD1 (5 bases). The germline gives CDR1 MDHEN, CDR2 SYDVKM. V shed 4 bases and J shed 11 bases, with 17 bases lying between them. The CDR3 contains 13 residues. For the CDR3, the DNA is TGTGCCAGCAGTTCCGGACACCCTGCCGGGGCTTTCTTT. Its translation: CASSSGHPAGAFF.

V usage is TRBV5-6 and J usage is TRBJ1-2; no clear D. The CDR3 totals 12 residues. The V gene's germline CDR1 is SGHDT and CDR2 YYEEEE. V was pared by 0 bases and J by 4 bases, with 4 bases between. CDR3 sequence: CASSLGGYGYTF. For the CDR3, the DNA is TGTGCCAGCAGCTTGGGGGGCTATGGCTACACCTTC.

The chain employs TRBV28 and TRBJ2-2; D is uncertain. The germline V and J ends were trimmed by 2 bases and 0 bases, with 7 bases remaining between them. Per germline, CDR1 MDHEN and CDR2 SYDVKM. The CDR3 runs 15 residues. The CDR3 spells CASSLGYPNTGELFF. Written as DNA, the CDR3 is TGTGCCAGCAGTTTAGGCTACCCGAACACCGGGGAGCTGTTTTTT.

The chain employs TRBV5-6 and TRBJ2-5; D possibly matches TRBD1 or TRBD2 (6 bases each). Trimming cost V 2 bases and J 5 bases, with 13 bases left between them. This CDR3 region has 14 residues. Germline V lookup: CDR1 SGHDT, CDR2 YYEEEE. CDR3 nucleotide sequence: TGTGCCAGCAGCTTTCGGGGGCCGGGGGAGACCCAGTACTTC. This encodes CASSFRGPGETQYF.

The V gene is TRBV7-6, the J gene TRBJ1-1, with D possibly matching TRBD1 (6 bases). In germline, CDR1 is SGHVS, CDR2 FNYEAQ. The CDR3 extends over 13 amino acids. Trimming cost V 5 bases and J 5 bases, with 12 bases left between them. Written as DNA, the CDR3 is TGTGCCAGCAGCCTTTCGAGGGGGACTGAAGCTTTCTTT. Protein product: CASSLSRGTEAFF.

The chain joins TRBV20-1 to TRBJ1-4; D is undetermined. V was clipped by 0 bases and J by 10 bases, with 0 bases between them. The CDR3 loop spans 9 amino acids. The V gene's germline CDR1 is DFQATT and CDR2 SNEGSKA (reference sequence). The CDR3 protein is CSAREKLFF. In nucleotides, the CDR3 is TGCAGTGCTAGAGAAAAACTGTTTTTT.

V usage is TRBV5-1 and J usage is TRBJ2-2; 7 bases map to TRBD1. Germline CDR1 reads SGHRS; CDR2 reads YFSETQ. V trimming: 7 bases; J trimming: 5 bases; junction bases outside the gene matches: 11. The CDR3 contains 15 residues. The CDR3: CASHSRDRRTGELFF. The CDR3 DNA reads as TGCGCCAGCCATTCCAGGGACAGAAGGACCGGGGAGCTGTTTTTT. The whole variable domain, filled in from reference TRBV5-1 and TRBJ2-2, reads KAGVTQTPRYLIKTRGQQVTLSCSPISGHRSVSWYQQTPGQGLQFLFEYFSETQRNKGNFPGRFSGRQFSNSRSEMNVSTLELGDSALYLCASHSRDRRTGELFFGEGSRLTVL.

The V call is TRBV5-1, the J call TRBJ1-4, with TRBD1 matching over 7 bases. This CDR3 contains 16 residues. CDR1 and CDR2 (germline): SGHRS, YFSETQ. V lost 0 bases and J lost 8; bases outside the gene matches: 10. Here the CDR3 DNA reads TGCGCCAGCAGCTTGGGGAGCACAGGGGCCGGGGAAAAACTGTTTTTT. Translation: CASSLGSTGAGEKLFF.

This chain uses TRBV7-8 with TRBJ2-7; a possible D gene is TRBD1 (6 bases). Germline V CDR1 and CDR2: SGHVS, FQNEAQ. V lost 5 bases and J lost 7, with 18 bases in between. The CDR3 is 14 amino acids. CDR3 residues: CASSQPGTKGEQYF. CDR3 nucleotide sequence: TGTGCCAGCAGCCAACCCGGGACAAAGGGTGAGCAGTACTTC.

By its share, this clone is medium-sized. This chain connects TRBV28 to TRBJ2-5; 8 bases are shared with TRBD2. V was pared by 6 bases and J by 4 bases, with 4 bases of the junction left unmatched. Germline V gene lookup returns CDR1 MDHEN and CDR2 SYDVKM. The CDR3 is 13 residues long. DNA of the CDR3: TGTGCCAGCAGCAGCGGGGGTGGAGAGACCCAGTACTTC. Translated, it gives CASSSGGGETQYF.

The V call is TRBV28, the J call TRBJ2-7, with TRBD1 identical over 7 bases. The CDR3 totals 12 residues. CDR1 MDHEN and CDR2 SYDVKM come from the germline V gene. The J segment lost 8 bases and the V segment lost 6 bases, leaving 7 bases of the junction unmatched. For the CDR3, the DNA is TGTGCCAGCAGCCAGACAGGGTTTCAGCAGTACTTC. Its translation is CASSQTGFQQYF.

The V gene is TRBV6-1, the J gene TRBJ1-1; the D gene is possibly TRBD1 (5 bases). The length of the CDR3 is 13 residues. From germline, CDR1 is MNHNS and CDR2 SASEGT. Trimming cost V 8 bases and J 0 bases, with 10 bases left between them. As DNA, the CDR3 is TGTGCCAGCGTGGGACCGTTGAACACTGAAGCTTTCTTT. As protein: CASVGPLNTEAFF.

V and J are TRBV4-3 and TRBJ1-1; D ambiguous. Germline V lookup: CDR1 LGHNA, CDR2 YSLEER. The CDR3 runs 13 residues. Trimming pared 0 bases from V and 10 bases from J, leaving 12 bases between. The CDR3 sequence: CASSQDWAGSAFF. CDR3 coding DNA: TGCGCCAGCAGCCAAGATTGGGCAGGCTCAGCTTTCTTT.

As DNA, the CDR3 is TGTGCCAGCAGTTATGACCCGGCTGGGATTTACAATGAGCAGTTCTTC. As protein: CASSYDPAGIYNEQFF. The V call is TRBV6-5, the J call TRBJ2-1; no clear D gene. This CDR3 spans 16 amino acids. Per germline, CDR1 MNHEY and CDR2 SVGAGI. The V end lost 3 bases, the J end lost 4 bases, and 16 bases lay between the germline ends.

The chain couples TRBV6-1 to TRBJ2-1, with TRBD2 matching over 8 bases. This CDR3 is 15 amino acids long. Trimming removed 7 bases from V and 0 bases from J; junction bases left unmatched: 5. From germline, CDR1 is MNHNS and CDR2 SASEGT. CDR3 protein: CASTGLGNSYNEQFF. The CDR3 bases are TGTGCCAGCACGGGACTAGGGAACTCCTACAATGAGCAGTTCTTC.

This chain uses TRBV10-3 with TRBJ1-3; D not resolved. V was pared by 8 bases and J by 2 bases, with 13 bases between. The CDR3 loop spans 14 amino acids. Germline values: CDR1 ENHRY, CDR2 SYGVKD. CDR3 bases: TGTGCCATCTCTAATGAGGTGGCTGGAAACACCATATATTTT. It specifies CAISNEVAGNTIYF.

The V and J genes are TRBV18 and TRBJ1-5; D remains ambiguous. Germline CDR1 is KGHSH and CDR2 is LQKENI. Deletions cut 6 bases from V and 5 bases from J, with 8 bases between. The CDR3 is 12 residues long. The CDR3 nucleotides are TGTGCCAGCTCTAATGGGGATCAGCCCCAGCATTTT. Residues: CASSNGDQPQHF.

J is TRBJ2-1 and V is TRBV25-1, with TRBD1 matching 9 bases. Germline trimming cut 7 bases from V and 6 bases from J; bases unmatched to any gene: 4. This CDR3 is 13 amino acids long. Germline CDR1 MGHDK, CDR2 SYGVNS. CDR3: CASKTGGFNEQFF. The CDR3 coding sequence is TGTGCCAGCAAAACAGGGGGCTTCAATGAGCAGTTCTTC.

This sequence joins TRBV5-6 and TRBJ2-7, with 7 bases identical to TRBD1. With 2 bases clipped from V and 2 bases from J, the junction kept 10 bases outside the gene matches. The germline gives CDR1 SGHDT, CDR2 YYEEEE. This CDR3 contains 16 residues. The CDR3: CASSLMTGWGTYEQYF. The DNA for the CDR3 is TGTGCCAGCAGCTTAATGACAGGGTGGGGGACCTACGAGCAGTACTTC. Using reference TRBV5-6 and TRBJ2-7 for the parts outside the CDR3, the full variable domain is DAGVTQSPTHLIKTRGQQVTLRCSPKSGHDTVSWYQQALGQGPQFIFQYYEEEERQRGNFPDRFSGHQFPNYSSELNVNALLLGDSALYLCASSLMTGWGTYEQYFGPGTRLTVT.

The CDR3 DNA follows: TGTGCCAGCAGCTCCAATAGGGGGGACAGAGAGGGGCTAGCAGCTTTCTTT. Translation: CASSSNRGDREGLAAFF. The rearrangement joins TRBV7-2 to TRBJ1-1, with TRBD1 matching over 7 bases. CDR1 is SGHTA and CDR2 is FQGNSA in the germline V gene. J was trimmed by 10 bases and V by 4 bases; bases with no gene match: 21. This CDR3 spans 17 amino acids.

The CDR3 spells CASSLSSGTRGTGELFF. The CDR3 nucleotides are TGTGCCAGCAGCTTATCATCGGGGACTAGAGGCACCGGGGAGCTGTTTTTT. V gene TRBV7-2 combines with J gene TRBJ2-2; 8 nucleotides match TRBD2. The V gene end was trimmed by 2 bases and the J gene end by 4 bases; junction bases not matched to a gene: 9. The CDR3 has 17 residues. The germline CDR1 and CDR2 sequences are SGHTA and FQGNSA.